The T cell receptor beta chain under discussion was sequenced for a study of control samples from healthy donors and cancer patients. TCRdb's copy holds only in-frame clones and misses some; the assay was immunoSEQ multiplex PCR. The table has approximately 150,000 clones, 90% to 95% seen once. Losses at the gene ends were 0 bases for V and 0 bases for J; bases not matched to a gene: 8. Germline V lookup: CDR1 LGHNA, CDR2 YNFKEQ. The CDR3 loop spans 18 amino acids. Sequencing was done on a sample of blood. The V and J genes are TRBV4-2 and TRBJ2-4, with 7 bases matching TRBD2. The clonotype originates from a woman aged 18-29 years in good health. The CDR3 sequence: CASSQDNEGGGAKNIQYF. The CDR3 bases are TGTGCCAGCAGCCAAGATAACGAGGGCGGGGGAGCCAAAAACATTCAGTACTTC.